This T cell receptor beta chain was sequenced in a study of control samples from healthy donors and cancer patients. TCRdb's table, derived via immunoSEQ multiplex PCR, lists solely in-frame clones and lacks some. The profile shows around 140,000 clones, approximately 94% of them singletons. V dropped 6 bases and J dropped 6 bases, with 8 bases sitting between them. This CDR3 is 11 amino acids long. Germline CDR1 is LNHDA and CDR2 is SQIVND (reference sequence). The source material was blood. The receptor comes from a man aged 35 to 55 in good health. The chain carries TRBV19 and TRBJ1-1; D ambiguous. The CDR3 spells CASRYGPEAFF. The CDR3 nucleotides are TGTGCCAGTAGATACGGGCCTGAAGCTTTCTTT.